What follows is one T cell receptor beta chain and its context. The antigen remains unidentified. Libraries were prepared by immunoSEQ multiplex PCR; TCRdb keeps only in-frame clonotypes and omits some of them. Here the sample spans around 53,000 clones, 75% to 95% being singletons. This sample was taken from a study of early stage breast cancer tumors. Study summary: Of around 15 invasive breast tumors, 11 to 12 were hormone receptor-positive, HER2-negative. General study results and limits: Unsorted bulk genomic DNA sequencing lacked pairing and functional marker data. Most shared enriched TCRB sequences were commonly generated ones.

The receptor was derived from a person aged 70 to 85 with breast cancer. Sequenced: blood.

The CDR3 protein is CASSVGGAAYQETQYF. The CDR3 bases are TGTGCCAGCAGCGTAGGGGGAGCAGCGTACCAAGAGACCCAGTACTTC. The chain couples TRBV9 to TRBJ2-5, with D tentatively TRBD2 (5 bases). The CDR3 runs 16 residues. Germline assignment: CDR1 SGDLS and CDR2 YYNGEE. V was shortened by 0 bases and J by 0 bases, with 12 bases between the two germline ends.